Listed below are T cell receptor beta chains from one sample, sequenced in a study of glioma-infiltrating T cells after dendritic cell vaccination. The table came from immunoSEQ multiplex PCR; TCRdb's copy has only in-frame clones and leaves some out. There are around 60,000 clones in the sample; 86% occur only once, and around a tenth lies in the top ten. The source material was blood, sampled after dendritic cell vaccination. These receptors were collected from a human donor with glioblastoma. CDR3s include the opening cysteine and the closing phenylalanine or tryptophan. Each record gives: J gene, V gene, D gene, clone size, CDR3 DNA, CDR3 protein. A D gene is named only where the DNA matches it firmly. Clone size, where shown, is once, few, many, or a class for clones that have expanded.

TRBJ2-1,TRBV28,TRBD2,.,TGTGCCAGCAGTTTAGGCGGGAGTTCCTACAATGAGCAGTTCTTC,CASSLGGSSYNEQFF
TRBJ1-1,TRBV7-8,TRBD1,once,TGTGCCAGCAAGACAGGGAACCCCCACATGAACACTGAAGCTTTCTTT,CASKTGNPHMNTEAFF
TRBJ2-5,TRBV5-4,TRBD2,.,TGTGCCAGCAGCTTGGACCAGCGGGAAGGTGAGACCCAGTACTTC,CASSLDQREGETQYF
TRBJ1-2,TRBV6-1,.,.,TGTGCCAGCAGCCCCGACACATACTATGGCTACACCTTC,CASSPDTYYGYTF
TRBJ2-7,TRBV7-9,.,.,TGTGCCAGCAGCTTGAGGTCTGCCAACGAGCAGTACTTC,CASSLRSANEQYF
TRBJ2-7,TRBV19,TRBD1,once,TGTGCCAGTAGTATCCGGGACAGAACATACGAGCAGTACTTC,CASSIRDRTYEQYF
TRBJ2-7,TRBV30,TRBD1,.,TGTGCCTGCTCCCATGGGACAGGGAGGGAGCAGTACTTC,CACSHGTGREQYF
TRBJ1-2,TRBV30,TRBD1,.,TGTGCCTGGAGTGGACAGGGGGCGAATGGCTACACCTTC,CAWSGQGANGYTF
TRBJ2-3,TRBV5-1,.,.,TGCGCCAGCAGGAAAGCTAGCGAGTACTTCACAGATACGCAGTATTTT,CASRKASEYFTDTQYF
TRBJ2-7,TRBV5-4,TRBD2,.,TGTGCCAGCAGCTTATCTAGCGGGGGGGCAAACGAGCAGTACTTC,CASSLSSGGANEQYF
TRBJ2-1,TRBV18,.,.,TGTGCCAGCTCAAGTCCGACAGGATCCTACAATGAGCAGTTCTTC,CASSSPTGSYNEQFF
TRBJ1-5,TRBV6-6,TRBD1,once,TGTGCCAGCAGTTCCGGACAGGGGCCAAATCAGCCCCAGCATTTT,CASSSGQGPNQPQHF
TRBJ2-7,TRBV6-5,.,.,TGTGCCAGCAGTTACTCCAAGAGCGCCGAGCAGTACTTC,CASSYSKSAEQYF
TRBJ2-7,TRBV5-1,TRBD1,once,TGCGCCAGCAGTGGGACAGGGAGCCCCTACGAGCAGTACTTC,CASSGTGSPYEQYF
TRBJ2-1,TRBV11-2,TRBD2,.,TGTGCCAGCAGCCCGGGGGGGGGCATGTACAATGAGCAGTTCTTC,CASSPGGGMYNEQFF
TRBJ2-5,TRBV9,.,few,TGTGCCAGCAGCGTAGCGGTCAGCGGCAGGGAGACCCAGTACTTC,CASSVAVSGRETQYF
TRBJ1-1,TRBV5-1,.,.,TGCGCCAGCAGCTTGGCCGACAGTTTTTACACTGAAGCTTTCTTT,CASSLADSFYTEAFF
TRBJ1-6,TRBV2,.,.,TGTGCCAGCGGTAGGGGAAGAAGTTCACCCCTCCACTTT,CASGRGRSSPLHF
TRBJ2-3,TRBV5-4,.,.,TGTGCCAGCAGCTTGGGAGGAAGCCTATCTAGCACAGATACGCAGTATTTT,CASSLGGSLSSTDTQYF
TRBJ1-1,TRBV19,.,.,TGTGCCACCACTTTCGGGTTCGGCGAAGCTTTCTTT,CATTFGFGEAFF
TRBJ1-2,TRBV29-1,.,.,TGCAGCGTTTCCCCAGGGGACGACTATGGCTACACCTTC,CSVSPGDDYGYTF
TRBJ2-5,TRBV7-7,.,.,TGTGCTAGCAGCCGGGACATCTCGAGGGAGCAGTACTTC,CASSRDISREQYF
TRBJ2-1,TRBV7-9,TRBD2,.,TGTGCCAGCAGCTTGGGGACTAGCGAATACAATGAGCAGTTCTTC,CASSLGTSEYNEQFF
TRBJ2-1,TRBV27,.,.,TGTGCCAGCAGTTTAAGCGTCGACGGTGGTGAGCAGTTCTTC,CASSLSVDGGEQFF
TRBJ2-6,TRBV10-3,.,.,TGTGCCATCAGTGAATCCTCCAGCTCTGGGGCCAACGTCCTGACTTTC,CAISESSSSGANVLTF
TRBJ1-3,TRBV6-5,TRBD1,.,TGTGCCAGCAGTTTCGGACAGGGGAACACTGGAAACACCATATATTTT,CASSFGQGNTGNTIYF
TRBJ1-3,TRBV7-3,.,.,TGTGCCAGCAGCTTAAGTAGCTCTGGAAACACCATATATTTT,CASSLSSSGNTIYF